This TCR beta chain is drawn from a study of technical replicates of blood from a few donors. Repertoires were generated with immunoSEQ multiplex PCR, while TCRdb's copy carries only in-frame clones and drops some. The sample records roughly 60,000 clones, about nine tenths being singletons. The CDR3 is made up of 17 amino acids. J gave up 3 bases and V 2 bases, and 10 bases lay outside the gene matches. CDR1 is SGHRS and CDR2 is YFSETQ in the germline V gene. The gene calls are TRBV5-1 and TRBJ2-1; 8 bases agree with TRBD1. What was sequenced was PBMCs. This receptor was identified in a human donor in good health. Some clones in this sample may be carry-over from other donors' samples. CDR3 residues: CASSLDPGQAFYNEQFF. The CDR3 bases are TGCGCCAGCAGCTTAGACCCGGGACAGGCCTTCTACAATGAGCAGTTCTTC.